This entry lists 9 T cell receptor beta chains sequenced from one sample in a study of blood T cells in healthy people across ages. It was with a sample-barcoded 5' primer and a J-beta primer mix that a second PCR of roughly 7 to 12 cycles was run. MiXCR, run by TCRdb on the 5' RACE reads, gives a single entry per CDR3 protein. The profile shows over 450,000 distinct CDR3 sequences, 20% to 30% of them singletons. These same data were also listed under a study on T cells of mothers and their children.

The sequencing input was blood. The source is a boy aged 10-17 years in good health.

The chain joins TRBV29-1 to TRBJ1-2, with D unresolved. The CDR3 sequence is 11 residues long. Per germline, CDR1 SQVTM and CDR2 ANQGSEA. Trimming removed 5 bases from V and 6 bases from J, with 10 bases in between. The CDR3 bases are TGCAGCGTTTTCCGGACGGATGGCTACACCTTC. Translating it yields CSVFRTDGYTF.

This chain connects TRBV4-1 to TRBJ2-3; D call uncertain. CDR3 length equals 14 residues. Trimming pared 0 bases from V and 0 bases from J, leaving 4 bases between. CDR1 MGHRA and CDR2 YSYEKL come from the germline V gene. CDR3 coding DNA: TGCGCCAGCAGCCAAGATCACAGCACAGATACGCAGTATTTT. Protein sequence: CASSQDHSTDTQYF.

The chain employs TRBV7-2 and TRBJ1-4; maybe TRBD1 (5 bases). Germline CDR1 SGHTA, CDR2 FQGNSA. The CDR3 length is 14 residues. Trimming left V 4 bases short and J 7 bases short, with 13 bases between. The CDR3 loop is CASSSTRVTEKLFF. In DNA form, the CDR3 reads TGTGCCAGCAGCTCGACCAGGGTTACTGAAAAACTGTTTTTT.

The rearrangement joins TRBV27 to TRBJ2-4; tentative D call: TRBD2 (5 bases). CDR3 length: 16 residues. Germline V gene sequence: CDR1 MNHEY, CDR2 SMNVEV (reference sequence). V was cut by 5 bases and J by 3 bases, with 17 bases left in between. This chain's CDR3 is CASSQISGLVKNIQYF. The CDR3 DNA reads as TGTGCCAGCAGTCAAATCAGCGGATTAGTCAAAAACATTCAGTACTTC.

This clonotype was recorded a few times. This sequence joins TRBV12-3 or TRBV12-4 and TRBJ1-1, with 12 bases aligning to TRBD1. The length of the CDR3 is 17 residues. After removal of 5 bases from V and 5 bases from J, the junction contained 12 bases not matched to a gene. The CDR3 DNA reads TGTGCCAGCAGTCGTCCCGGGACAGGGGGCGCATATACTGAAGCTTTCTTT. It yields the protein CASSRPGTGGAYTEAFF.

The gene calls are TRBV7-2 and TRBJ1-4; 7 positions match TRBD1. Germline V gene sequence: CDR1 SGHTA, CDR2 FQGNSA. There are 15 residues in the CDR3. With 6 bases clipped from V and 4 bases from J, the junction kept 8 bases outside the gene matches. The CDR3 here is CASRYRDSSNEKLFF. DNA for the CDR3: TGTGCCAGCAGATATAGGGACAGCAGTAATGAAAAACTGTTTTTT.

This chain uses TRBV5-4 with TRBJ2-7; the D gene is possibly TRBD2 (6 bases). The V end was cut by 3 bases, the J end by 6 bases, with 16 bases between. This CDR3 has 14 amino acids. From germline, CDR1 is SGHNT and CDR2 YYREEE (reference sequence). In nucleotides, the CDR3 is TGTGCCAGCAGCTCCGGGACCGCAGCGGGCGAGCAGTACTTC. Amino acids: CASSSGTAAGEQYF.

The CDR3 loop reads CAISGTDTYEQYF. The CDR3 DNA reads TGTGCCATCAGTGGGACGGACACCTACGAGCAGTACTTC. The chain employs TRBV10-3 and TRBJ2-7; D might be TRBD1 (5 bases). Germline CDR1 reads ENHRY; CDR2 reads SYGVKD. V lost 4 bases to trimming and J lost 2 bases, with 9 bases between them. The CDR3 has 13 amino acids.

This clonotype has only a few counts. The rearrangement joins TRBV14 to TRBJ2-7, with D maybe TRBD1 (5 bases). This CDR3 comprises 13 residues. Between the trimmed V and J ends, which lost 4 bases and 5 bases, there was a span of 12 bases. Germline V lookup: CDR1 SGHDN, CDR2 FVKESK. The CDR3 sequence is CASSLARAHEQYF. The CDR3 DNA is TGTGCCAGCAGCCTGGCCAGGGCCCACGAGCAGTACTTC.